This entry is about one T cell receptor (beta chain). No antigen is known for it. Nothing much larger sits one base from this clone, and base qualities are not available. The CDR3 covers 10 residues, taking in both the cysteine and the phenylalanine. The entry retains the CDR3 DNA only, 30 bases that are in frame from base 1. The trim is 6 bases for V and 5 bases for J, with a gap of 2 bases between the germline ends. The germline V gene supplies CDR1 SNHLY and CDR2 FYNNEI. In total, roughly 710 healthy bone marrow donors made up the cohort. Cohort members were all nominally healthy when sampled, although unrecorded immune exposures were likely present. The donor was CMV seronegative and belonged to the group of 350 to 400 seronegative cohort members. A peripheral blood sample was collected from each donor, and TCR beta sequencing was performed on peripheral blood mononuclear cells. Genomic DNA extraction from the blood cell samples was performed with the Qiagen DNeasy Blood Extraction Kit.

Preparation of the library involved the immunoSEQ multiplex PCR assay. A mixture of 60 forward primers for TCR Vbeta segments and 13 reverse primers for TCR Jbeta segments was used in the multiplex PCR. The CDR3 region of rearranged TCR beta genes was amplified from genomic DNA with a multiplex PCR assay. The Illumina HiSeq System was used to sequence the amplified TCR beta libraries as 87-base-pair reads. The original methods were these. A later analysis counted tens of millions of unique TCR beta chains across the 670 or so repertoires, and around 12 million of these chains were shared by at least two donors. Raw reads were error-corrected and collapsed into unique sequences by a nearest-neighbor algorithm in which closely related sequences were merged to remove PCR and sequencing errors. Alignment of CDR3 sequences to IMGT reference sequences was used to assign V, D and J gene segments. For a sequence to be retained, a match of at least six nucleotides was required to both a V gene segment and a J gene segment. A rearrangement was called productive if the CDR3 had no stop codons and remained in frame with V and J, and every other rearrangement was called non-productive. CDR3 was defined by IMGT convention, running from the second conserved V-encoded cysteine to the conserved J-encoded phenylalanine. Sequences without an unambiguous match to a single V gene segment were excluded from the earlier analysis of a few hundred of the donors. An earlier analysis of almost 600 of the donors classified V segments as functional when productive rearrangements were above 56.7% and as segregating when the standard deviation between donors was above 5%. A statistical classification framework was built for diagnosing cytomegalovirus status from the catalog of TCR beta chain sequences. V and J gene assignment, in a later analysis, came from comparing TCR nucleotide sequences with IMGT/GENE-DB human TR gene sequences. In a later analysis, CDR3 sequences and most-parsimonious VDJ recombination scenarios were assigned using the TCRdist pipeline. In a later analysis, each TCR beta chain was defined by its CDR3 amino acid sequence together with its V-gene family, and reads lacking a unique V-gene family were excluded. A later analysis removed 550 to 650 highly shared, low-generation-probability nucleotide sequences to deal with suspected cross-contamination and a sequencing artifact. In a later analysis, a clonal expansion index was calculated for each public chain from normalized within-repertoire ranks of inferred template counts. In a later analysis, generation probabilities were computed with a VDJ recombination model fitted to out-of-frame rearrangements, and the resulting probabilities were checked against IGoR. In a later analysis, hypergeometric tests were used to score TCR-TCR, TCR-HLA and TCR-CMV co-occurrence, with a repertoire-size bias correction applied to TCR pairs. False discovery rates were estimated in a later analysis by permuting HLA or CMV assignments 20 times. In a later analysis, co-occurring TCRs were grouped with DBSCAN, and TCRdist sequence similarity was added when clustering was performed within HLA-allele-positive subsets. Repertoires with fewer than 30,000 or more than 120,000 public chains were left out of co-occurrence clustering, as were several repertoires with anomalous nucleotide sharing. TCRdb took over this immuneACCESS table, retaining in-frame rearrangements with V and J assigned. Such tables are incomplete; in checked studies, under half of the missing clones stem from an unresolved V gene, and the remainder is unexplained. That table furnishes V, J and clone size, whereas the DNA furnished D and trimming. Present in this sample are roughly 130,000 clones, around 9% of which were seen just once. 5.5% of the sample lies in the top ten.

These data are taken from a study of cytomegalovirus exposure and HLA in healthy donors (dated by TCRdb to about 2017). Describing the broader study: An earlier analysis of some 500 of the donors reported 250 to 300 Gb of sequence data and 117 million unique TCR beta sequences from some 180 million T cells. Approximately 310 gigabases of sequencing data and 91 million or so unique TCR sequences made up an early release that covered around 640 HLA-typed donors. Of the 300 to 400 genotyped donors, 65% to 90% fell in the genetic ancestry cluster associated with self-reported Caucasian donors. The study was designed to test whether signatures of past pathogen exposure could be identified by cataloging public T cell receptors. The study used immunosequencing to profile the T cell repertoires of approximately 690 subjects and linked those repertoires to cytomegalovirus serostatus. Besides the first cohort of 550 to 750 subjects, a separate validation cohort made up of roughly 120 different subjects was used. High-throughput TCR immunosequencing, statistical association of individual TCRs with disease status, and machine learning were combined to predict cytomegalovirus infection status. A later analysis re-analyzed previously published TCR beta repertoires from about 600 donors and added high-resolution HLA genotyping to study TCR occurrence patterns. In the later analysis, no new phenotypic data were used to find candidate immune exposures; instead, reliance was placed on TCR beta sequences and their occurrence across donors. In an earlier analysis of 550 to 700 of the donors, high-throughput TCR beta sequencing was used to judge whether each TCR beta V gene segment behaved as functional or pseudogenic. Alongside the repertoire data, information on donor age, sex, ethnicity and CMV serostatus was compiled. A later genetic analysis took genome-wide SNP genotypes for about three fifths of the 666 donors and used that subset as a discovery cohort. Every discovery cohort repertoire had been produced on one sequencing platform. HLA typing included class I and class II loci at four-digit resolution. The number of donors typed differed by locus, with about 629-630 for A, B, C, DRB1 and DQB1, 522 for DQA1, 600 to 610 for DPA1, and around 450 for DPB1. About five DR-DQ haplotypes were handled as single units for association and clustering because linkage in the cohort was strong. Among 398 genotyped donors of the cohort, an average of roughly 240,000 unique TCR beta nucleotide sequences were sequenced per donor, around 18% of them non-productive.

Study-level results and caveats: Several of the top co-occurrence clusters appeared to be linked to parvovirus B19, influenza, CMV and Epstein-Barr virus, according to a later analysis. According to a later analysis, most CMV-associated TCR beta chains appeared to be HLA-restricted, and the HLA associations seemed to be driven largely by CMV exposure. Cytomegalovirus status was reported to be diagnosed by the classifier with high specificity and sensitivity in both the original and validation cohorts. A cluster of highly shared sequence variants was judged likely to be a technical artifact of the sequencing pipeline. In an earlier analysis of some 540 of the donors, most TCR beta V segments appeared in productive rearrangements about 90% or about 30% of the time, broadly matching IMGT annotations. Because HLA typing was missing for some donors at each locus, association tests included only the typed subset. This cohort had only TCR beta chains sequenced, and the lack of alpha or paired-chain data limited which features could be detected. Immune exposure information for the cohort was limited to CMV serostatus. When HLA alleles, especially DR and DQ, strongly co-occurred, attributing TCR associations to individual alleles was difficult. While some public TCRs were present in many individuals, most TCR sequences turned up only very rarely across donors. The study gave a list of about 150 TCR beta chains associated with cytomegalovirus. A later analysis associated 15,000 or so TCR beta sequences with specific HLA alleles at a false discovery rate of 0.05. The authors suggested that the approach could potentially be generalized to other disease states and immunological phenotypes. Because counts were too low, 15 or so rarely observed V segments, including chromosome 9 orphons, were excluded from the earlier analysis of about 500 of the donors. Some IMGT-functional V segments, including TRBV6-2 and TRBV6-3, could not be distinguished by the 87-base-pair reads and were therefore excluded. Roughly uniform sequencing depth across donors was assumed in presence/absence analyses, although this assumption may not hold. An association between a missense DCLRE1C variant and V-gene and J-gene trimming of TCR beta chains was found in a later genetic analysis and replicated in an independent cohort. A further reported finding was that TCR beta sequences accurately predicted the HLA-A and HLA-B alleles for most subjects in the first cohort. Linkage disequilibrium might explain the correlated functional status among segregating V segments, but an unknown experimental factor could not be excluded. Compared with the approximately 720-donor mean, donors in an Asian-associated ancestry cluster had fewer N-insertions in productive TCRs, according to a later genetic analysis. In vitro tests confirmed that a few of the cytomegalovirus-associated TCR beta chains recognize cytomegalovirus antigens. A later analysis found that TCR association rates varied across HLA loci, with DRB1 alleles showing the most associated TCRs and HLA-C alleles the fewest. In a later analysis, HLA-associated TCR beta chains showed more clonal expansion and lower generation probabilities than non-associated chains that were equally common.

The V and J segments used are TRBV2 and TRBJ2-1; the D gene cannot be resolved reliably. Input material: PBMCs. The source is a man in his forties in good health and CMV-seronegative. The nucleotides read TGTGCCAGCAGCGACAATGAGCAGTTCTTC. Its protein is CASSDNEQFF.